The rows below give T cell receptor beta chains drawn from one sample of a study of blood T cells in healthy people across ages. TCRdb analysed the 5' RACE reads with MiXCR anew, one entry per CDR3 protein. Among about 1.6 million distinct CDR3 sequences listed, about 31% were seen once. Specimen: blood. These receptors were taken from a woman between 25 and 40 years old in good health. Each CDR3 is given with its conserved first and last residue. A D gene is named only where the DNA matches it firmly. Where a row states a size, it is once, few, many or the class of an expanded clone; other rows omit it.

CDR3aa: CASSQAGQMRGVGTQYF
CDR3nt: TGTGCCAGCAGCCAAGCGGGACAGATGAGAGGGGTCGGCACCCAGTACTTC
d_gene: TRBD1
j_gene: TRBJ2-5
v_gene: TRBV4-2
abundance: many

CDR3aa: CASSQEQGYGYTF
CDR3nt: TGTGCCAGCAGCCAAGAACAGGGGTATGGCTACACCTTC
d_gene: TRBD1
j_gene: TRBJ1-2
v_gene: TRBV3-1
abundance: few

CDR3aa: CSATGQGKDLYEQYF
CDR3nt: TGCAGTGCTACCGGACAGGGTAAGGATCTGTACGAGCAGTACTTC
d_gene: TRBD1
j_gene: TRBJ2-7
v_gene: TRBV20-1
abundance: few

CDR3aa: CASRPGQGASTEAFF
CDR3nt: TGTGCCAGCAGACCGGGACAGGGGGCCTCCACTGAAGCTTTCTTT
d_gene: TRBD1
j_gene: TRBJ1-1
v_gene: TRBV27
abundance: few

CDR3aa: CSVESSVGTEAFF
CDR3nt: TGCAGCGTTGAATCCTCTGTAGGGACTGAAGCTTTCTTT
d_gene: .
j_gene: TRBJ1-1
v_gene: TRBV29-1
abundance: .

CDR3aa: CASSLGGGGGYGYTF
CDR3nt: TGTGCCAGCAGTTTAGGAGGGGGCGGCGGCTATGGCTACACCTTC
d_gene: TRBD1
j_gene: TRBJ1-2
v_gene: TRBV28
abundance: .

CDR3aa: CASSPAGVMYF
CDR3nt: TGTGCCAGCAGCCCAGCGGGAGTTATGTATTTT
d_gene: TRBD2
j_gene: TRBJ2-3
v_gene: TRBV14
abundance: .

CDR3aa: CASSHLAGRVDTQYF
CDR3nt: TGTGCCAGCAGCCACCTAGCGGGGCGGGTAGATACGCAGTATTTT
d_gene: TRBD2
j_gene: TRBJ2-3
v_gene: TRBV7-2
abundance: few

CDR3aa: CSARGQGGRNTEAFF
CDR3nt: TGCAGTGCTAGAGGTCAGGGGGGGAGGAACACTGAAGCTTTCTTT
d_gene: TRBD1
j_gene: TRBJ1-1
v_gene: TRBV20-1
abundance: few

CDR3aa: CASSQFLAVGAYNEQFF
CDR3nt: TGCGCCAGCAGCCAGTTCCTAGCGGTAGGGGCCTACAATGAGCAGTTCTTC
d_gene: TRBD2
j_gene: TRBJ2-1
v_gene: TRBV4-1
abundance: few

CDR3aa: CASSAVRVMGGYTF
CDR3nt: TGTGCCAGCAGCGCTGTCCGGGTGATGGGTGGCTACACCTTC
d_gene: .
j_gene: TRBJ1-2
v_gene: TRBV9
abundance: .

CDR3aa: CASSAQRGYNEQFF
CDR3nt: TGTGCCAGTTCCGCCCAGCGGGGGTACAATGAGCAGTTCTTC
d_gene: TRBD2
j_gene: TRBJ2-1
v_gene: TRBV19
abundance: few

CDR3aa: CASSLAGVPSSTKQYF
CDR3nt: TGTGCCAGCAGCTTAGCGGGAGTCCCTTCCTCTACGAAGCAGTACTTC
d_gene: .
j_gene: TRBJ2-7
v_gene: TRBV7-9
abundance: few

CDR3aa: CASSFQKCGRNEKLFF
CDR3nt: TGTGCCAGCAGCTTTCAGAAATGCGGAAGGAATGAAAAACTGTTTTTT
d_gene: .
j_gene: TRBJ1-4
v_gene: TRBV21-1
abundance: .

CDR3aa: CSARRPSGYGYTF
CDR3nt: TGCAGTGCTAGGAGGCCCTCGGGCTATGGCTACACCTTC
d_gene: .
j_gene: TRBJ1-2
v_gene: TRBV20-1
abundance: few

CDR3aa: CASSHRQGSGNTIYF
CDR3nt: TGTGCCAGCAGCCACCGACAGGGCTCTGGAAACACCATATATTTT
d_gene: TRBD1
j_gene: TRBJ1-3
v_gene: TRBV3-1
abundance: .

CDR3aa: CASSGGILRETQYF
CDR3nt: TGTGCCAGCAGTGGTGGGATTCTCAGAGAGACCCAGTACTTC
d_gene: .
j_gene: TRBJ2-5
v_gene: TRBV2
abundance: .

CDR3aa: CAGSPSLPGQYNEQFF
CDR3nt: TGTGCCGGCAGCCCCAGCCTGCCGGGACAGTACAATGAGCAGTTCTTC
d_gene: TRBD1
j_gene: TRBJ2-1
v_gene: TRBV7-6
abundance: .

CDR3aa: CSARGLARHNEQFF
CDR3nt: TGCAGTGCTAGAGGTCTAGCTAGGCACAATGAGCAGTTCTTC
d_gene: .
j_gene: TRBJ2-1
v_gene: TRBV20-1
abundance: .

CDR3aa: CASSLTAGTSDHEQYF
CDR3nt: TGTGCCAGCAGCTTAACGGCCGGGACTAGCGATCACGAGCAGTACTTC
d_gene: TRBD2
j_gene: TRBJ2-7
v_gene: TRBV7-9
abundance: .

CDR3aa: CSASRRSYNEQFF
CDR3nt: TGCAGTGCTAGTAGGCGATCCTACAATGAGCAGTTCTTC
d_gene: .
j_gene: TRBJ2-1
v_gene: TRBV20-1
abundance: .

CDR3aa: CASSLYGGLTDTQYF
CDR3nt: TGTGCCAGCAGCTTGTACGGGGGGCTCACAGATACGCAGTATTTT
d_gene: .
j_gene: TRBJ2-3
v_gene: TRBV5-5
abundance: .

CDR3aa: CASALRGDNTEAFF
CDR3nt: TGCGCCAGCGCCCTCAGGGGCGACAACACTGAAGCTTTCTTT
d_gene: .
j_gene: TRBJ1-1
v_gene: TRBV5-1
abundance: few

CDR3aa: CASSQDAGPHYSNQPQHF
CDR3nt: TGCGCCAGCAGCCAAGATGCAGGACCCCATTATAGCAATCAGCCCCAGCATTTT
d_gene: .
j_gene: TRBJ1-5
v_gene: TRBV4-1
abundance: few

CDR3aa: CASSFLLGQGSSHEQYF
CDR3nt: TGTGCCAGCAGTTTTCTCCTTGGACAGGGTTCGTCCCACGAGCAGTACTTC
d_gene: TRBD1
j_gene: TRBJ2-7
v_gene: TRBV28
abundance: few

CDR3aa: CASSFSAREETQYF
CDR3nt: TGCGCCAGCAGCTTCTCGGCCCGGGAAGAGACCCAGTACTTC
d_gene: .
j_gene: TRBJ2-5
v_gene: TRBV5-1
abundance: few

CDR3aa: CASSYDVDTQYF
CDR3nt: TGTGCCAGCAGTTACGATGTAGATACGCAGTATTTT
d_gene: .
j_gene: TRBJ2-3
v_gene: TRBV6-2/TRBV6-3
abundance: once

CDR3aa: CASSLHTGTESQETQYF
CDR3nt: TGTGCCAGCAGTTTACACACCGGGACAGAATCCCAAGAGACCCAGTACTTC
d_gene: TRBD1
j_gene: TRBJ2-5
v_gene: TRBV27
abundance: .

CDR3aa: CASSLLPGTQVEDQYF
CDR3nt: TGTGCCAGCAGCTTACTCCCCGGGACGCAGGTTGAGGATCAGTACTTC
d_gene: .
j_gene: TRBJ2-4
v_gene: TRBV5-5
abundance: .

CDR3aa: CASSQPGQGARGYTF
CDR3nt: TGCGCCAGCAGCCAGCCGGGACAGGGGGCGCGGGGCTACACCTTC
d_gene: TRBD1
j_gene: TRBJ1-2
v_gene: TRBV4-1
abundance: many

CDR3aa: CASSATGQGGETQYF
CDR3nt: TGTGCCAGCAGCGCAACAGGACAGGGGGGCGAGACCCAGTACTTC
d_gene: TRBD1
j_gene: TRBJ2-5
v_gene: TRBV9
abundance: .

CDR3aa: CSATTIAGSTYEQYF
CDR3nt: TGCAGTGCTACGACAATAGCGGGGTCAACCTACGAGCAGTACTTC
d_gene: TRBD2
j_gene: TRBJ2-7
v_gene: TRBV20-1
abundance: few

CDR3aa: CASSSPLAGHSYNEQFF
CDR3nt: TGTGCCAGCAGCTCCCCCTTAGCGGGCCACTCCTACAATGAGCAGTTCTTC
d_gene: TRBD2
j_gene: TRBJ2-1
v_gene: TRBV11-2
abundance: .

CDR3aa: CSASPSGGAYEQFF
CDR3nt: TGCAGTGCTAGCCCTAGCGGGGGGGCGTATGAGCAGTTCTTC
d_gene: TRBD2
j_gene: TRBJ2-1
v_gene: TRBV20-1
abundance: few

CDR3aa: CSARPPLGGGRSGVNEQFF
CDR3nt: TGCAGTGCTAGACCCCCCCTCGGGGGCGGGAGGTCTGGGGTCAATGAGCAGTTCTTC
d_gene: TRBD2
j_gene: TRBJ2-1
v_gene: TRBV20-1
abundance: few

CDR3aa: CASSSGTFSTDTQYF
CDR3nt: TGTGCCAGCAGCTCCGGGACGTTCAGCACAGATACGCAGTATTTT
d_gene: .
j_gene: TRBJ2-3
v_gene: TRBV7-9
abundance: .

CDR3aa: CAISESSSGSGANVLTF
CDR3nt: TGTGCCATCAGTGAGTCCAGTAGCGGCTCTGGGGCCAACGTCCTGACTTTC
d_gene: .
j_gene: TRBJ2-6
v_gene: TRBV10-3
abundance: .

CDR3aa: CASSPDYTQYF
CDR3nt: TGTGCCAGCAGCCCTGACTATACCCAGTACTTC
d_gene: .
j_gene: TRBJ2-5
v_gene: TRBV7-9
abundance: few

CDR3aa: CASSSLSGGQETQYF
CDR3nt: TGTGCCAGCAGCTCTCTTAGCGGGGGACAAGAGACCCAGTACTTC
d_gene: TRBD2
j_gene: TRBJ2-5
v_gene: TRBV11-2
abundance: .

CDR3aa: CASSQIAGGYGQYF
CDR3nt: TGCGCCAGCAGCCAAATAGCGGGAGGGTACGGGCAGTACTTC
d_gene: TRBD2
j_gene: TRBJ2-7
v_gene: TRBV4-1
abundance: few

CDR3aa: CASSNRRNTGELFF
CDR3nt: TGTGCCAGCAGCAACCGGAGAAACACCGGGGAGCTGTTTTTT
d_gene: .
j_gene: TRBJ2-2
v_gene: TRBV12-3/TRBV12-4
abundance: .

CDR3aa: CSARDTGISSHEQYF
CDR3nt: TGCAGTGCTAGAGATACCGGGATTAGCTCCCACGAGCAGTACTTC
d_gene: .
j_gene: TRBJ2-7
v_gene: TRBV20-1
abundance: .

CDR3aa: CSVQINRGSSTGELFF
CDR3nt: TGCAGTGTACAAATCAACAGGGGTTCAAGCACCGGGGAGCTGTTTTTT
d_gene: TRBD1
j_gene: TRBJ2-2
v_gene: TRBV20-1
abundance: once

CDR3aa: CASSTDGPYGYTF
CDR3nt: TGTGCCAGCAGCACGGACGGGCCCTATGGCTACACCTTC
d_gene: .
j_gene: TRBJ1-2
v_gene: TRBV9
abundance: .

CDR3aa: CASSPPGSFNEQFF
CDR3nt: TGTGCCAGCAGCCCACCTGGGAGTTTCAATGAGCAGTTCTTC
d_gene: .
j_gene: TRBJ2-1
v_gene: TRBV11-2
abundance: .

CDR3aa: CASSYPAGQDYGYTF
CDR3nt: TGTGCCAGCAGTTATCCCGCAGGGCAGGACTATGGCTACACCTTC
d_gene: .
j_gene: TRBJ1-2
v_gene: TRBV6-6
abundance: few

CDR3aa: CASSIHARSRSGSPETQYF
CDR3nt: TGTGCCAGCAGCATTCACGCGCGTTCAAGGTCAGGTTCTCCGGAGACCCAGTACTTC
d_gene: .
j_gene: TRBJ2-5
v_gene: TRBV9
abundance: few

CDR3aa: CSAPWPGQGHHQPQHF
CDR3nt: TGCAGTGCTCCTTGGCCGGGACAGGGACATCATCAGCCCCAGCATTTT
d_gene: TRBD1
j_gene: TRBJ1-5
v_gene: TRBV20-1
abundance: .

CDR3aa: CASSLQGDYEETQYF
CDR3nt: TGCGCCAGCAGCTTACAGGGGGATTACGAAGAGACCCAGTACTTC
d_gene: TRBD1
j_gene: TRBJ2-5
v_gene: TRBV5-1
abundance: few

CDR3aa: CASSPHPTSRVDTQYF
CDR3nt: TGCGCCAGCAGCCCCCACCCGACTAGCAGGGTAGATACGCAGTATTTT
d_gene: TRBD2
j_gene: TRBJ2-3
v_gene: TRBV5-1
abundance: .

CDR3aa: CSAPQGEGYGYTF
CDR3nt: TGCAGCGCCCCACAGGGGGAAGGGTATGGCTACACCTTC
d_gene: TRBD1
j_gene: TRBJ1-2
v_gene: TRBV29-1
abundance: .

CDR3aa: CATSDIGMGRTEAFF
CDR3nt: TGTGCCACCAGCGACATAGGTATGGGGAGGACTGAAGCTTTCTTT
d_gene: .
j_gene: TRBJ1-1
v_gene: TRBV15
abundance: .

CDR3aa: CASTASTRLGALYNEQFF
CDR3nt: TGTGCCAGCACCGCGTCCACCCGTCTCGGGGCCCTCTACAATGAGCAGTTCTTC
d_gene: .
j_gene: TRBJ2-1
v_gene: TRBV5-6
abundance: .

CDR3aa: CASTRQVRVDTQYF
CDR3nt: TGTGCCAGCACCCGACAAGTGAGGGTAGATACGCAGTATTTT
d_gene: .
j_gene: TRBJ2-3
v_gene: TRBV7-9
abundance: few

CDR3aa: CASSLTLTGGHSPLHF
CDR3nt: TGCGCCAGCAGCTTGACACTGACAGGGGGCCATTCACCCCTCCACTTT
d_gene: TRBD1
j_gene: TRBJ1-6
v_gene: TRBV5-1
abundance: .